The clone carrying this T cell receptor (beta chain) was seen ten or more times. The data were taken from a study of T cells in Graves' hyperthyroidism and ophthalmopathy. RNA transcripts were the template for amplifying TCR beta CDR3 regions. First-round RT-PCR with HTBI primers amplified the TCR CDR3 region. Using its own MiXCR run on the multiplex PCR reads, TCRdb lists one record per CDR3 protein. This table holds 480,000 or so distinct CDR3 sequences, around 14% found once. This CDR3 region has 14 residues. Germline CDR1 is MNHEY and CDR2 is SVGEGT. Trimming took 4 bases from V and 5 from J; bases not matched to a gene: 2. Those patients with uncontrolled infection, other autoimmune disease, pregnancy or lactation were excluded.

This TCR was recovered from a woman younger than 35 with Graves' hyperthyroidism. Sequenced: blood. This chain joins TRBV6-2 or TRBV6-3 and TRBJ2-7; 13 bases are a match to TRBD2. CDR3 nucleotides: TGTGCCAGCAGTTCCGGGACTAGCGGGAACGAGCAGTACTTC. It specifies CASSSGTSGNEQYF.